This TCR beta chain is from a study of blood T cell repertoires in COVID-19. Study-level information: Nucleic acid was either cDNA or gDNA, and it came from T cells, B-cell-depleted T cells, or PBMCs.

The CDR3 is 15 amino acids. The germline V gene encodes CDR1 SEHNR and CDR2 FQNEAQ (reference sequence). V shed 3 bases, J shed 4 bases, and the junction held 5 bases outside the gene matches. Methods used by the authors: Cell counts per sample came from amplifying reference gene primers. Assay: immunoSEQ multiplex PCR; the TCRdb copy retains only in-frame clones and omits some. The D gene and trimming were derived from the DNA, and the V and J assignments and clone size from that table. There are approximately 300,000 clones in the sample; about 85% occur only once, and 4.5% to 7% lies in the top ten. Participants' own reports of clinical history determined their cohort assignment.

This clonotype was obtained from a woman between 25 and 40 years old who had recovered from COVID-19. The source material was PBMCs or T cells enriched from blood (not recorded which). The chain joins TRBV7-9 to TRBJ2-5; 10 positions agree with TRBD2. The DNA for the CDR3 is TGTGCCAGCAGCTTCGTAGCGGGGGGCCGAGAGACCCAGTACTTC. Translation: CASSFVAGGRETQYF.